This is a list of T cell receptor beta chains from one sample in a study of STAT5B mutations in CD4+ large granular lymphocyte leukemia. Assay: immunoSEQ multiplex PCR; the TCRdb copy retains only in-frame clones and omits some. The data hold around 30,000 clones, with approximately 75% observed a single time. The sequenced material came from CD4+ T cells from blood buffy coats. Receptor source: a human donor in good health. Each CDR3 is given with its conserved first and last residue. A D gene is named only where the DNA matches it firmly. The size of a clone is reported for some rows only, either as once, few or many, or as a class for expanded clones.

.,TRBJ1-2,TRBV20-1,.,TGCAGTAGGAGCACGGGCTATGGCTACACCTTC,CSRSTGYGYTF
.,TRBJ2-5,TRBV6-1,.,TGTGCCAGCAGCCTACGGGGGGAGACCCAGTACTTC,CASSLRGETQYF
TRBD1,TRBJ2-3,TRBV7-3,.,TGTGCCAGCAGCCACCGGACAGGGAAGGCAGATACGCAGTATTTT,CASSHRTGKADTQYF
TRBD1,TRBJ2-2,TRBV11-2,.,TGTGCCAGCAGCTTACGCGACAGGGCGAACACCGGGGAGCTGTTTTTT,CASSLRDRANTGELFF
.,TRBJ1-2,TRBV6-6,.,TGTGCCAGCAGCGGGAGGGCGAACTATGGCTACACCTTC,CASSGRANYGYTF
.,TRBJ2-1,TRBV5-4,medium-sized,TGTGCCAGCAGCTTGGACGGCTACAATGAGCAGTTCTTC,CASSLDGYNEQFF
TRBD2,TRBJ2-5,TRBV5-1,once,TGCGCCAGCAGCACGGGATCGTCGGGGGGAAAAGAGACCCAGTACTTC,CASSTGSSGGKETQYF
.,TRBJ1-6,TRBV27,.,TGTGCCAGCAGCTCCCTGGGCCACCTCTCCTATAATTCACCCCTCCACTTT,CASSSLGHLSYNSPLHF
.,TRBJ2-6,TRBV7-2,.,TGTGCCAGCAGCCAAAATACAGTAAGCGTCCTGACTTTC,CASSQNTVSVLTF
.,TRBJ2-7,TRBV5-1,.,TGCGCCACATCGAATGGACAGTCCTACGAGCAGTACTTC,CATSNGQSYEQYF
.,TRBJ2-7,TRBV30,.,TGTGCCTGGAGTGTACAAGAGATGGGACGGCCCGAGCAGTACTTC,CAWSVQEMGRPEQYF
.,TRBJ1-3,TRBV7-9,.,TGTGCCAGCAGCCGCGAAGCCGTCGGAAACACCATATATTTT,CASSREAVGNTIYF
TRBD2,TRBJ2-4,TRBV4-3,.,TGCGCCAGCAGCGTGGGGACTAGGGCCAAAAACATTCAGTACTTC,CASSVGTRAKNIQYF
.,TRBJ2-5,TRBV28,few,TGTGCCAGCAGACTCAGGTCATGGGGACAAGAGACCCAGTACTTC,CASRLRSWGQETQYF
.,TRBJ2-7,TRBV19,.,TGTGCCAGTAGTATAGAAGGACTTCTTCGTGCCGAGCAGTACTTC,CASSIEGLLRAEQYF
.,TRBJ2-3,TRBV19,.,TGTGCCAGTAGTACCAGGGCCCCCCCAGATACGCAGTATTTT,CASSTRAPPDTQYF
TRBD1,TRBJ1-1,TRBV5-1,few,TGCGCCAGCAGCCCGGGGACAGCGCTGATCTTT,CASSPGTALIF
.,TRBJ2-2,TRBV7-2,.,TGTGCCAGCAGACTAACAGGGTCCGGGGAGCTGTTTTTT,CASRLTGSGELFF
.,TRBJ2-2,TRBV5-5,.,TGTGCCAGTCACACACCGGGACTTACCACCGGGGAGCTGTTTTTT,CASHTPGLTTGELFF
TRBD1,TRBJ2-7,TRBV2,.,TGTGCCAGCACCGGACAGGGAGCCGCCTACGAGCAGTACTTC,CASTGQGAAYEQYF
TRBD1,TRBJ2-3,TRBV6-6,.,TGTGCCAGCAAGGGCCAGGGGGTCGGCACAGATACGCAGTATTTT,CASKGQGVGTDTQYF
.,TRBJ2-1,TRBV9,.,TGTGCCAGCAGCGTAGCTCAGCGGGCCTACAATGAGCAGTTCTTC,CASSVAQRAYNEQFF
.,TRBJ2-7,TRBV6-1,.,TGTGCCAGCAGTGTTGAGGGTTACGAGCAGTACTTC,CASSVEGYEQYF
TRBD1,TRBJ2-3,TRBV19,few,TGTGCCAGTAGACGTGGACAGGGGGGGACAGATACGCAGTATTTT,CASRRGQGGTDTQYF
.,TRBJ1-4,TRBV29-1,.,TGCAGCGCAAGACAGACAAAGTTTACGGAGGAAAAACTGTTTTTT,CSARQTKFTEEKLFF
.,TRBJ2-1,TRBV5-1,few,TGCGCCAGCAGCTTGGGGGCGGGCTCCTACAATGAGCAGTTCTTC,CASSLGAGSYNEQFF
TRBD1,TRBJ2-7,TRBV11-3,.,TGTGCCAGCAGCTTAACCGGACAGGTTTACGAGCAGTACTTC,CASSLTGQVYEQYF
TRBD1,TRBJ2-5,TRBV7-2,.,TGTGCCAGCAGCCCGGACAGGGGGCAGACCCAGTACTTC,CASSPDRGQTQYF
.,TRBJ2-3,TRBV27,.,TGTGCCAGCAGTTTATCGGTGCCCCCACACACAGATACGCAGTATTTT,CASSLSVPPHTDTQYF
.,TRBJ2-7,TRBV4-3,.,TGCGCCAGCAGCCAAAGGGCGGGATCCTACGAGCAGTACTTC,CASSQRAGSYEQYF
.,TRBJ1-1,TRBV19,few,TGTGCCAGTATCTTGGACAGGAACACTGAAGCTTTCTTT,CASILDRNTEAFF
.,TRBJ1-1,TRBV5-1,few,TGCGCCAGCAGCTCGGACCCCCGGAACGCTGAAGCTTTCTTT,CASSSDPRNAEAFF
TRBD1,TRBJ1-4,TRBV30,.,TGTGCCTGGAGTACAGGGGCTAATGAAAAACTGTTTTTT,CAWSTGANEKLFF
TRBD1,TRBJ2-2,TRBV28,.,TGTGCCAGCAGTTTAGGGACAGGGGGGAACACCGGGGAGCTGTTTTTT,CASSLGTGGNTGELFF
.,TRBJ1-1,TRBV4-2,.,TGTGCCAGCAGCCAAGAGAACCCGTGGGGCACTGAAGCTTTCTTT,CASSQENPWGTEAFF
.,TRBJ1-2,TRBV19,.,TGTGCCAGTAACGCTGGGCGGTTAGATGGCTACACCTTC,CASNAGRLDGYTF
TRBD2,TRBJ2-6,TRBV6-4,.,TGTGCCAGCAGTGCCGGGACTACCCTGTCTGGGGCCAACGTCCTGACTTTC,CASSAGTTLSGANVLTF
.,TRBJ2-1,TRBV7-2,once,TGTGCCAGCAGCTTAGCCCCGGCGGGATACAATGAGCAGTTCTTC,CASSLAPAGYNEQFF
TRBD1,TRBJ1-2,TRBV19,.,TGTGCCAGTTATAGACAGGGTATGGGCTACACCTTC,CASYRQGMGYTF
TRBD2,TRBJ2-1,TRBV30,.,TGTGCCTGGAGCGCCGGTGGGGCGGGAGAAGAGTTCTTC,CAWSAGGAGEEFF
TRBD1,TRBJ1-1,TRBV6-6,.,TGTGCCAGCAGCCCGAGGACAGGGGGGACTGAAGCTTTCTTT,CASSPRTGGTEAFF
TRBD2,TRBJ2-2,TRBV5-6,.,TGTGCCAGCAGAGCCGGGACTAGCGGGACTAGGGGGGAGCTGTTTTTT,CASRAGTSGTRGELFF
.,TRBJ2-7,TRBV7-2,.,TGTGCCAGCAGAGCAGGGGACGGGGGTTTTATCGAGCAGTACTTC,CASRAGDGGFIEQYF
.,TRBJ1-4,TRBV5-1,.,TGCGCCAGCAGCTTGGGATCCCAGGGGGAAAAACTGTTTTTT,CASSLGSQGEKLFF
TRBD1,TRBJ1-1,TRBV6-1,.,TGTGCCAGCAGTGACGGTTCGAGACAGGGCCTTTTGAACACTGAAGCTTTCTTT,CASSDGSRQGLLNTEAFF
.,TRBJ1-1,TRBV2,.,TGTGCCAGCAGTGAATCGTGGGTATTCGGGAACACTGAAGCTTTCTTT,CASSESWVFGNTEAFF
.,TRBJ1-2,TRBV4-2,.,TGTGCCAGCAGCCAATTCGAGGGCAGGGTACGGATCTATGGCTACACCTTC,CASSQFEGRVRIYGYTF
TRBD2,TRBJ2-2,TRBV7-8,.,TGTGCCAGCAGCTTAGTGGGGACTAGCGGATGGGCGAACACCGGGGAGCTGTTTTTT,CASSLVGTSGWANTGELFF
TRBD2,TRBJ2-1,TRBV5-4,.,TGTGCCAGCAGCTTGGGATTAGCGGGACTCTACAATGAGCAGTTCTTC,CASSLGLAGLYNEQFF
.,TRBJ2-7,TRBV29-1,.,TGCAGCTCAATTACAGGGAACTACGAGCAGTACTTC,CSSITGNYEQYF
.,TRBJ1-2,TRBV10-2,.,TGCGCCAGCAGTGTCACCAGGGGAATAGGTGGCTACACCTTC,CASSVTRGIGGYTF
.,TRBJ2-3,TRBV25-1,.,TGTGCCAGCAGTGAATTGGACAGTAACACAGATACGCAGTATTTT,CASSELDSNTDTQYF